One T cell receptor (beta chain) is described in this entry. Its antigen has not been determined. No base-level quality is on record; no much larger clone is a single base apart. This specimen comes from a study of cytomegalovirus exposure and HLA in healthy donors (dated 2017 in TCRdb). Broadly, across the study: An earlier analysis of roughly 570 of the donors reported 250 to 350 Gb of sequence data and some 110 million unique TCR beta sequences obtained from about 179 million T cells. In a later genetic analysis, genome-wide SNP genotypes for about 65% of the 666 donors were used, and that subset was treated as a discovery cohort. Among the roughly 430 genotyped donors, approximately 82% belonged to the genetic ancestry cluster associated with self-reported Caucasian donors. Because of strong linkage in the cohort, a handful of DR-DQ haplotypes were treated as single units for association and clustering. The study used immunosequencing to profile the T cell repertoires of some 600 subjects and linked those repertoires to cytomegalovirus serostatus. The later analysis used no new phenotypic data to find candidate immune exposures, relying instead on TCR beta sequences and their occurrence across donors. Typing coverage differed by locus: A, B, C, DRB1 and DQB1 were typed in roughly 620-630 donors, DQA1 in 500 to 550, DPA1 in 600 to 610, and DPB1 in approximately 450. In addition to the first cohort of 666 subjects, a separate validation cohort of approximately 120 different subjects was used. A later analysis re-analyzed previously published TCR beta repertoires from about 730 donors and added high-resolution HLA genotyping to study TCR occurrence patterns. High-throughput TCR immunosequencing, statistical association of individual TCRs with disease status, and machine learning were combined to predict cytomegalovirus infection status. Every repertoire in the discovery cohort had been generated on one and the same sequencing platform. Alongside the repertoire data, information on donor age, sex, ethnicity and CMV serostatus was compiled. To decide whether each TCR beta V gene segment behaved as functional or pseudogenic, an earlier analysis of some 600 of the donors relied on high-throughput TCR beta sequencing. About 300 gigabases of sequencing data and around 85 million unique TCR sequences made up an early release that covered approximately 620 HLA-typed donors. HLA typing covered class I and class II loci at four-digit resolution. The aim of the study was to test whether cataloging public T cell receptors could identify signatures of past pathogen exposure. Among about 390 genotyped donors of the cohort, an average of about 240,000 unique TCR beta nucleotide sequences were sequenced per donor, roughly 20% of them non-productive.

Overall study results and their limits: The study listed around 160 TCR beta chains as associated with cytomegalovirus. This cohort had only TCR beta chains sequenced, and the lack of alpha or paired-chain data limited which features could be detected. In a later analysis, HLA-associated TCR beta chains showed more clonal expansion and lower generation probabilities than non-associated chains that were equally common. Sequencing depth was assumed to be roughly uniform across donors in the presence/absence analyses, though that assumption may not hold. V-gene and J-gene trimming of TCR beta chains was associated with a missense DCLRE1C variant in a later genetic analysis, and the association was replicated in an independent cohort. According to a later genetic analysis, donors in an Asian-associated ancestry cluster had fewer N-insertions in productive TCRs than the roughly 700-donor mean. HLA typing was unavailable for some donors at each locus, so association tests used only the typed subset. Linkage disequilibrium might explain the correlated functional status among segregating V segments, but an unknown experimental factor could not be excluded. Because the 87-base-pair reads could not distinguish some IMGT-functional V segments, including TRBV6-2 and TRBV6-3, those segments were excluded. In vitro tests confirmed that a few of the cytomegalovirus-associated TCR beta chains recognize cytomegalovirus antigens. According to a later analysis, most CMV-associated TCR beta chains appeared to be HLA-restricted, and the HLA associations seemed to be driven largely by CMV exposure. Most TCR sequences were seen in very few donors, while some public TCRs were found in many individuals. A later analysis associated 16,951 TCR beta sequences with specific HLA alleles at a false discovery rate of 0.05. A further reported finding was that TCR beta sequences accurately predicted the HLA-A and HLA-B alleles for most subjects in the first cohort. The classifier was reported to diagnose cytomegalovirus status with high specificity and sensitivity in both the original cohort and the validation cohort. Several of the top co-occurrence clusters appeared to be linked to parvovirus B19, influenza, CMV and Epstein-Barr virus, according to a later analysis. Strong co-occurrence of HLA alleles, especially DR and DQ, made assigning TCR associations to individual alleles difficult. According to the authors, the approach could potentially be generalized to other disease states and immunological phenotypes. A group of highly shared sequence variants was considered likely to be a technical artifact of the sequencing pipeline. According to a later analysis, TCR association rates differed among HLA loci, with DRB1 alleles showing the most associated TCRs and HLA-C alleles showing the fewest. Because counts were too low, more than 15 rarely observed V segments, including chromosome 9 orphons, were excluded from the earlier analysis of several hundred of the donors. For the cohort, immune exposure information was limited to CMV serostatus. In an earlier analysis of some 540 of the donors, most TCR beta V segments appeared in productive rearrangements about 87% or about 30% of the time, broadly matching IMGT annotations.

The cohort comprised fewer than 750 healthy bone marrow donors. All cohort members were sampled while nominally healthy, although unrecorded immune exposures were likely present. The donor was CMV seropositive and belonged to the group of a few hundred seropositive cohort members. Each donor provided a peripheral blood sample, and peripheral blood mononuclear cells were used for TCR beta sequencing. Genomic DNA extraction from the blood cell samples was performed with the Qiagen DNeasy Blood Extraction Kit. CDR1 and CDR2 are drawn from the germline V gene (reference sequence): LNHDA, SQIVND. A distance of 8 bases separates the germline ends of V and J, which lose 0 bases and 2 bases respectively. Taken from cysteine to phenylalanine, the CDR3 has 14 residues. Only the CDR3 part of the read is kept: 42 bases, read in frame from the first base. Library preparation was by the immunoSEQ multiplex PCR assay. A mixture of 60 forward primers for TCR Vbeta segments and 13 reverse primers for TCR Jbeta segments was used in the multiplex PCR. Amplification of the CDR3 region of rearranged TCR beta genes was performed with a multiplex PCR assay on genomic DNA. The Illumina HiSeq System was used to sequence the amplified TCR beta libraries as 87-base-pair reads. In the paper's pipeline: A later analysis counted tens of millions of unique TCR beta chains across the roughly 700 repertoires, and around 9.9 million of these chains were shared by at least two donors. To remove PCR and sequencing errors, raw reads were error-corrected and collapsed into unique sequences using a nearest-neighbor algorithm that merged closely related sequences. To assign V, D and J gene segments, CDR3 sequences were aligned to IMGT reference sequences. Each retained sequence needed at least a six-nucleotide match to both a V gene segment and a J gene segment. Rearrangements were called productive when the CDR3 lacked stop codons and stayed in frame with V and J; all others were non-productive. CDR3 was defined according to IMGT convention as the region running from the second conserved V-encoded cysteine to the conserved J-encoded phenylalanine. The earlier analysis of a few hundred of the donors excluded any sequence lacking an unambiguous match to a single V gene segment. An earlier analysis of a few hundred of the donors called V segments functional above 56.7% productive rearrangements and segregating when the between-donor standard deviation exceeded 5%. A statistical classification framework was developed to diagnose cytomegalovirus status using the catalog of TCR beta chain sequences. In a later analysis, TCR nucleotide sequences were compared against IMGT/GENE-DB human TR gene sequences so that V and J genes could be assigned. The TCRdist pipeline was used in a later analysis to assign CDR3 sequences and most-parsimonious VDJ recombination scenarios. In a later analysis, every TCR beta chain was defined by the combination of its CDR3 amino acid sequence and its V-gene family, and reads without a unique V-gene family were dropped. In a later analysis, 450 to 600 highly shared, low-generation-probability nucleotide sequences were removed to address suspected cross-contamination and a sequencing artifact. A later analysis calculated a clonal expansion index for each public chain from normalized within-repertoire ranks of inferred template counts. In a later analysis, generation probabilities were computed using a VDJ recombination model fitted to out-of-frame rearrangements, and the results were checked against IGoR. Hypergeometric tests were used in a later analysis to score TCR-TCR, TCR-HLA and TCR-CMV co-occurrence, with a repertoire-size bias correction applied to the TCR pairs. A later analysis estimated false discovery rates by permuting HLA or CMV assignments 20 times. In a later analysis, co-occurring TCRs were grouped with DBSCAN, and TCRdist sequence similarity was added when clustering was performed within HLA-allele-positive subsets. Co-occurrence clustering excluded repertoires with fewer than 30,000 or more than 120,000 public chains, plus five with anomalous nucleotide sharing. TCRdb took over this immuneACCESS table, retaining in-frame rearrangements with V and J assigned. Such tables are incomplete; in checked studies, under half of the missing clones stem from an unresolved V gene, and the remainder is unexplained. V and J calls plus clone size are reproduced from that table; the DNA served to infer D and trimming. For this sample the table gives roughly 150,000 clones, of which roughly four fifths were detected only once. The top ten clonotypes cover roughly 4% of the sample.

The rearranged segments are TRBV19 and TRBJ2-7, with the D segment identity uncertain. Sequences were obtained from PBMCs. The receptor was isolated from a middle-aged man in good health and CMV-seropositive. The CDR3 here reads CASSIDRFTYEQYF. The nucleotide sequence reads TGTGCCAGTAGTATAGACAGGTTCACCTACGAGCAGTACTTC.